This T cell receptor beta chain was found in a study of T cell changes during pregnancy in multiple sclerosis. Profiling relied on immunoSEQ multiplex PCR, and the TCRdb table lists in-frame clones only, not all of them. The sample records 55,000 to 70,000 clones, 90% being singletons. CDR1 SQVTM and CDR2 ANQGSEA come from the germline V gene. This CDR3 spans 11 amino acids. With 7 bases removed from V and 5 bases from J, the gap between germline ends came to 8 bases. This rearrangement joins TRBV29-1 to TRBJ2-2; D might be TRBD2 (5 bases). The sample was peripheral blood, taken in the first trimester of pregnancy. This TCR derives from a female donor in good health, enrolled as a control in a pregnancy study. CDR3 region: CSAGNTGELFF. Here the CDR3 DNA reads TGCAGCGCCGGGAATACCGGGGAGCTGTTTTTT.